This is a list of T cell receptor beta chains from one sample in a study of cytomegalovirus exposure and HLA in healthy donors. The table came from immunoSEQ multiplex PCR; TCRdb's copy has only in-frame clones and leaves some out. The table shows approximately 120,000 clones, with 89% occurring only once. The sample taken for sequencing was PBMCs. Receptors originate from a young woman in good health and CMV-seronegative. Each CDR3 is given with its conserved first and last residue. The order of the fields is J gene, V gene, D gene, clone size, CDR3 protein, CDR3 DNA. D genes are given only for firm matches. The size field is filled for only some rows; it gives once, few, many or a size class.

j_gene: TRBJ2-7
v_gene: TRBV28
d_gene: -
abundance: -
CDR3aa: CASSFRDEQYF
CDR3nt: TGTGCCAGCAGTTTCCGGGACGAGCAGTACTTC

j_gene: TRBJ2-7
v_gene: TRBV30
d_gene: TRBD1
abundance: -
CDR3aa: CAWSAPAPGQVIYEQYF
CDR3nt: TGTGCCTGGAGTGCCCCAGCGCCGGGACAGGTAATCTACGAGCAGTACTTC

j_gene: TRBJ1-2
v_gene: TRBV19
d_gene: -
abundance: -
CDR3aa: CASSMAEQVYGYTF
CDR3nt: TGTGCCAGTAGTATGGCAGAACAGGTCTATGGCTACACCTTC

j_gene: TRBJ1-3
v_gene: TRBV6-6
d_gene: -
abundance: -
CDR3aa: CASRQGPGNTIYF
CDR3nt: TGTGCCAGCAGACAGGGCCCTGGAAACACCATATATTTT

j_gene: TRBJ1-1
v_gene: TRBV7-9
d_gene: -
abundance: few
CDR3aa: CASSSGVNTEAFF
CDR3nt: TGTGCCAGCAGCTCAGGGGTGAACACTGAAGCTTTCTTT

j_gene: TRBJ2-3
v_gene: TRBV30
d_gene: TRBD2
abundance: -
CDR3aa: CAWGWGTSGTDTQYF
CDR3nt: TGTGCCTGGGGGTGGGGGACTAGCGGCACAGATACGCAGTATTTT

j_gene: TRBJ2-1
v_gene: TRBV27
d_gene: TRBD2
abundance: once
CDR3aa: CASKPAGDPYNEQFF
CDR3nt: TGTGCCAGCAAGCCAGCGGGAGACCCCTACAATGAGCAGTTCTTC

j_gene: TRBJ2-5
v_gene: TRBV7-8
d_gene: TRBD2
abundance: once
CDR3aa: CASSLLAGGPQETQYF
CDR3nt: TGTGCCAGCAGCTTATTAGCGGGAGGGCCGCAGGAGACCCAGTACTTC

j_gene: TRBJ2-7
v_gene: TRBV7-9
d_gene: TRBD1
abundance: -
CDR3aa: CASSPPDRASYEQYF
CDR3nt: TGTGCCAGCAGCCCCCCGGACAGGGCCTCCTACGAGCAGTACTTC

j_gene: TRBJ1-1
v_gene: TRBV27
d_gene: TRBD1
abundance: -
CDR3aa: CASNTFQGQGTATDEAFF
CDR3nt: TGTGCCAGCAATACCTTCCAAGGACAGGGCACGGCTACTGATGAAGCTTTCTTT

j_gene: TRBJ1-5
v_gene: TRBV6-5
d_gene: -
abundance: -
CDR3aa: CASRPATAVGQPQHF
CDR3nt: TGTGCCAGCAGGCCCGCTACAGCTGTCGGACAGCCCCAGCATTTT

j_gene: TRBJ1-2
v_gene: TRBV5-4
d_gene: -
abundance: -
CDR3aa: CASSLRTEPGGYTF
CDR3nt: TGTGCCAGCAGCCTTCGGACAGAGCCAGGGGGCTACACCTTC

j_gene: TRBJ1-1
v_gene: TRBV19
d_gene: -
abundance: -
CDR3aa: CATKSGGTLNTEAFF
CDR3nt: TGTGCCACAAAATCGGGGGGCACACTGAACACTGAAGCTTTCTTT

j_gene: TRBJ1-1
v_gene: TRBV28
d_gene: -
abundance: -
CDR3aa: CASSHTNSGENTEAFF
CDR3nt: TGTGCCAGCAGTCACACCAATTCGGGGGAGAACACTGAAGCTTTCTTT

j_gene: TRBJ2-5
v_gene: TRBV9
d_gene: TRBD1
abundance: -
CDR3aa: CASSVGQGLQETQYF
CDR3nt: TGTGCCAGCAGCGTAGGACAGGGGCTGCAAGAGACCCAGTACTTC

j_gene: TRBJ1-5
v_gene: TRBV7-9
d_gene: TRBD1
abundance: few
CDR3aa: CASSLDGTGNQPQHF
CDR3nt: TGTGCCAGCAGCTTAGACGGGACAGGTAATCAGCCCCAGCATTTT

j_gene: TRBJ2-3
v_gene: TRBV7-6
d_gene: TRBD2
abundance: once
CDR3aa: CASSWEGPGTDTQYF
CDR3nt: TGTGCCAGCAGCTGGGAGGGGCCGGGAACAGATACGCAGTATTTT

j_gene: TRBJ2-3
v_gene: TRBV9
d_gene: -
abundance: -
CDR3aa: CASSVVPGHDTQYF
CDR3nt: TGTGCCAGCAGCGTAGTACCCGGACATGATACGCAGTATTTT

j_gene: TRBJ2-3
v_gene: TRBV6-4
d_gene: TRBD2
abundance: -
CDR3aa: CASSHNSGLAWSRCTDTQYF
CDR3nt: TGTGCCAGCAGTCATAATTCGGGACTAGCTTGGAGTCGTTGCACAGATACGCAGTATTTT

j_gene: TRBJ1-1
v_gene: TRBV28
d_gene: -
abundance: -
CDR3aa: CASSLSGRVPEAFF
CDR3nt: TGTGCCAGCAGTTTATCGGGCAGGGTTCCTGAAGCTTTCTTT

j_gene: TRBJ1-5
v_gene: TRBV7-2
d_gene: -
abundance: -
CDR3aa: CASSLERDQPQHF
CDR3nt: TGTGCCAGCAGCTTGGAGAGGGATCAGCCCCAGCATTTT

j_gene: TRBJ2-1
v_gene: TRBV10-1
d_gene: TRBD1
abundance: -
CDR3aa: CASRRQGADEQFF
CDR3nt: TGCGCCAGCAGGAGACAGGGAGCCGATGAGCAGTTCTTC

j_gene: TRBJ1-5
v_gene: TRBV15
d_gene: -
abundance: -
CDR3aa: CATTSRLNQPQHF
CDR3nt: TGTGCCACCACCAGCAGACTCAATCAGCCCCAGCATTTT

j_gene: TRBJ2-1
v_gene: TRBV27
d_gene: TRBD1
abundance: -
CDR3aa: CASSSTPGQAVSEQFF
CDR3nt: TGTGCCAGCAGTTCGACACCGGGACAGGCCGTGAGTGAGCAGTTCTTC

j_gene: TRBJ1-2
v_gene: TRBV14
d_gene: -
abundance: -
CDR3aa: CASSQVAGLDYGYTF
CDR3nt: TGTGCCAGCAGCCAAGTCGCGGGTCTGGACTATGGCTACACCTTC

j_gene: TRBJ1-3
v_gene: TRBV9
d_gene: -
abundance: -
CDR3aa: CASSARTDLRGNTIYF
CDR3nt: TGTGCCAGCAGCGCACGGACAGACCTCCGAGGAAACACCATATATTTT

j_gene: TRBJ2-7
v_gene: TRBV28
d_gene: TRBD2
abundance: -
CDR3aa: CASNLAGGSYEQYF
CDR3nt: TGTGCCAGCAATCTGGCGGGAGGCTCCTACGAGCAGTACTTC

j_gene: TRBJ2-7
v_gene: TRBV7-6
d_gene: -
abundance: -
CDR3aa: CASSPSYGFEQYF
CDR3nt: TGTGCCAGCAGCCCCTCCTACGGGTTCGAGCAGTACTTC

j_gene: TRBJ1-1
v_gene: TRBV18
d_gene: -
abundance: -
CDR3aa: CASSPRQEDTEAFF
CDR3nt: TGTGCCAGCTCACCACGGCAGGAGGACACTGAAGCTTTCTTT

j_gene: TRBJ2-5
v_gene: TRBV30
d_gene: -
abundance: -
CDR3aa: CASQENQETQYF
CDR3nt: TGTGCCTCACAGGAGAACCAAGAGACCCAGTACTTC

j_gene: TRBJ2-1
v_gene: TRBV9
d_gene: TRBD2
abundance: -
CDR3aa: CASSVGASGYNEQFF
CDR3nt: TGTGCCAGCAGCGTAGGTGCTAGCGGCTACAATGAGCAGTTCTTC

j_gene: TRBJ2-1
v_gene: TRBV28
d_gene: TRBD2
abundance: -
CDR3aa: CASTEAGRASNEQFF
CDR3nt: TGTGCCAGCACCGAAGCGGGGAGGGCCTCCAATGAGCAGTTCTTC

j_gene: TRBJ2-7
v_gene: TRBV19
d_gene: -
abundance: -
CDR3aa: CASSTAGEQYF
CDR3nt: TGTGCCAGTAGTACAGCGGGCGAGCAGTACTTC

j_gene: TRBJ2-5
v_gene: TRBV5-1
d_gene: TRBD1
abundance: -
CDR3aa: CASSMGQRTLETQYF
CDR3nt: TGCGCCAGCAGCATGGGACAGAGAACTCTAGAGACCCAGTACTTC

j_gene: TRBJ2-2
v_gene: TRBV29-1
d_gene: TRBD1
abundance: -
CDR3aa: CSVQRTGRETGELFF
CDR3nt: TGCAGCGTTCAAAGGACAGGGCGTGAGACCGGGGAGCTGTTTTTT

j_gene: TRBJ2-5
v_gene: TRBV9
d_gene: TRBD1
abundance: once
CDR3aa: CASSTGQGGGTQYF
CDR3nt: TGTGCCAGCAGCACTGGACAGGGGGGAGGGACCCAGTACTTC

j_gene: TRBJ1-3
v_gene: TRBV5-1
d_gene: -
abundance: -
CDR3aa: CASSLAGSSGNTIYF
CDR3nt: TGCGCCAGCAGCTTGGCCGGGAGCTCTGGAAACACCATATATTTT

j_gene: TRBJ2-1
v_gene: TRBV2
d_gene: TRBD2
abundance: -
CDR3aa: CASSEGGEQFF
CDR3nt: TGTGCCAGCAGTGAGGGAGGGGAGCAGTTCTTC

j_gene: TRBJ1-5
v_gene: TRBV28
d_gene: TRBD1
abundance: -
CDR3aa: CASDRGRGNQPQHF
CDR3nt: TGTGCCAGCGACAGGGGGCGAGGCAATCAGCCCCAGCATTTT

j_gene: TRBJ1-4
v_gene: TRBV4-1
d_gene: -
abundance: -
CDR3aa: CASSHPIGVQNEKLFF
CDR3nt: TGCGCCAGCAGCCACCCAATAGGGGTACAGAATGAAAAACTGTTTTTT